This passage covers 19 T cell receptor beta chains from one sample sequenced in a study of identical twins. TCRdb re-called the 5' RACE reads through MiXCR, storing one row per CDR3 protein. The sample holds 1.5 million or so distinct CDR3 sequences, less than 35% seen once. Sequenced sample: cord blood. The receptors here all came from a newborn girl in good health.

This chain uses TRBV20-1 with TRBJ2-7; TRBD2 matches 13 bases. The CDR3 covers 15 residues. Germline V gene sequence: CDR1 DFQATT, CDR2 SNEGSKA (reference sequence). Germline trimming cut 5 bases from V and 7 bases from J; bases unmatched to any gene: 11. DNA for the CDR3: TGCAGTGCTCAAGGGACTAGCGGGGAGAGCAGGGAGCAGTACTTC. This sequence encodes CSAQGTSGESREQYF.

The sample holds a few counts of this clonotype. This rearrangement joins TRBV18 to TRBJ1-4; 7 bases are shared with TRBD1. The germline V gene has CDR1 KGHSH and CDR2 LQKENI. The CDR3 is made up of 15 amino acids. Germline trimming cut 6 bases from V and 2 bases from J; bases unmatched to any gene: 6. CDR3 amino acids: CASSLQGVTNEKLFF. In DNA form, the CDR3 reads TGTGCCAGCTCCCTTCAGGGGGTGACTAATGAAAAACTGTTTTTT.

As concerns this clonotype: Its ends do not fully match the called genes, so a read error is possible. The rearrangement joins TRBV5-4 to TRBJ1-1, with 11 nucleotides matching TRBD1. CDR1 and CDR2 from the germline V gene are SGHNT and YYREEE (reference sequence). This CDR3 comprises 14 residues. The CDR3 nucleotides are TGTGCCAGCAGCCCCAGGACAGGGGGCACTGAAGTTTTCTTT. This encodes CASSPRTGGTEVFF.

The chain links TRBV7-2 to TRBJ1-5; D may be TRBD1 (5 bases). CDR3 size: 16 residues. Trimming removed 3 bases at V and 4 bases at J, with 16 bases between. Germline-derived CDR1 and CDR2 are SGHTA and FQGNSA. The CDR3 sequence: CASSFSRGVGNQPQHF. The CDR3, as DNA: TGTGCCAGCAGCTTTTCGAGGGGCGTTGGGAATCAGCCCCAGCATTTT.

This clonotype was seen at least ten times. The chain is built from TRBV27 and TRBJ1-6; 7 bases align to TRBD1. V lost 4 bases, J lost 7 bases, and 1 base stayed unmatched. Germline-derived CDR1 and CDR2 are MNHEY and SMNVEV (reference sequence). This CDR3 spans 13 amino acids. Here the CDR3 reads CASSSDRNSPLHF. As DNA, the CDR3 is TGTGCCAGCAGTTCGGACAGGAATTCACCCCTCCACTTT.

The V and J genes are TRBV2 and TRBJ1-5; D might be TRBD1 (5 bases). The CDR3 spans 13 residues. V was trimmed by 6 bases and J by 6 bases, leaving 12 bases between them. The germline V gene encodes CDR1 SNHLY and CDR2 FYNNEI. As DNA, the CDR3 is TGTGCCAGCAGGGCAGGGATTTTTCAGCCCCAGCATTTT. This translates into CASRAGIFQPQHF.

The sample holds a few counts of this clonotype. The V gene is TRBV19, the J gene TRBJ2-5; no clear D. CDR1 LNHDA and CDR2 SQIVND come from the germline V gene (reference sequence). Trimming took off 1 base at V and 5 bases at J, with 8 bases between the two ends. The CDR3 consists of 13 residues. This chain's CDR3 is CASSIGGPETQYF. The CDR3 coding sequence is TGTGCCAGTAGTATAGGAGGACCCGAGACCCAGTACTTC.

This rearrangement joins TRBV21-1 to TRBJ2-1; no check of the table's D call, TRBD2, against the DNA was made. TRBV21-1 is a recognized pseudogene. This CDR3 comprises 17 residues. The CDR3 DNA sequence: TGTGCCAGCAGTCCAATCACGGCGGCCTCCGGATACAATGAGCAGTTCTTC. Translated: CASSPITAASGYNEQFF.

This clonotype was seen ten or more times. J is TRBJ1-1 and V is TRBV12-3 or TRBV12-4, with D unresolved. Trimming removed 6 bases at V and 5 bases at J, with 10 bases between. This CDR3 spans 12 amino acids. The CDR3 DNA sequence: TGTGCCAGCAGCCCTCGACTAACTGAAGCTTTCTTT. Its translation: CASSPRLTEAFF.

This rearrangement joins TRBV29-1 to TRBJ2-5, with D hard to call. V was trimmed by 2 bases and J by 3 bases, leaving 13 bases between them. The CDR3 is 14 residues long. Germline CDR1 reads SQVTM; CDR2 reads ANQGSEA. For the CDR3, the DNA is TGCAGCGTTGAAACGTACGCGCCCGAAGAGACCCAGTACTTC. Translation: CSVETYAPEETQYF.

This rearrangement joins TRBV7-2 to TRBJ2-1, with D unresolved. Trimming stripped 3 bases from V and 6 bases from J, with 18 bases between. The CDR3 is 16 residues long. Germline V CDR1 and CDR2: SGHTA, FQGNSA. CDR3 loop: CASSFFPYQSGNEQFF. The CDR3 DNA is TGTGCCAGCAGCTTTTTTCCTTATCAGTCAGGCAATGAGCAGTTCTTC.

This rearrangement joins TRBV24-1 to TRBJ2-7; D call uncertain. V lost 4 bases and J lost 3, with 9 bases in between. The CDR3 runs to 13 residues. The germline gives CDR1 KGHDR, CDR2 SFDVKD. The CDR3 region is CATSDPDGYEQYF. DNA for the CDR3: TGTGCCACCAGTGACCCGGACGGCTACGAGCAGTACTTC.

This chain links TRBV20-1 with TRBJ1-2; TRBD1 is a possible D gene (5 bases). CDR1 is DFQATT, CDR2 SNEGSKA, per germline (reference sequence). The V and J ends lost 3 bases and 7 bases respectively, with 12 bases between them. The CDR3 has 12 amino acids. CDR3: CSARDTARGYTF. DNA for the CDR3: TGCAGTGCTAGGGACACGGCCCGTGGCTACACCTTC.

This chain connects TRBV9 to TRBJ2-7; D is tentatively TRBD1 or TRBD2 (6 bases each). Trimming removed 0 bases from V and 4 bases from J, with 11 bases in between. CDR1 and CDR2 from the germline V gene are SGDLS and YYNGEE. The CDR3 extends over 14 amino acids. The CDR3 here is CASSVGGAGYEQYF. The CDR3 DNA follows: TGTGCCAGCAGCGTAGGGGGGGCTGGATACGAGCAGTACTTC. Using reference TRBV9 and TRBJ2-7 for the parts outside the CDR3, the full variable domain is DSGVTQTPKHLITATGQRVTLRCSPRSGDLSVYWYQQSLDQGLQFLIQYYNGEERAKGNILERFSAQQFPDLHSELNLSSLELGDSALYFCASSVGGAGYEQYFGPGTRLTVT.

There are a few counts of this clonotype. V gene TRBV6-1 combines with J gene TRBJ2-7; 13 bases agree with TRBD2. The CDR3 length is 16 residues. V lost 6 bases and J lost 2; bases outside the gene matches: 7. In germline, CDR1 is MNHNS, CDR2 SASEGT. The CDR3 loop is CASRLHTSGGAYEQYF. CDR3 bases: TGTGCCAGCAGGCTCCATACTAGCGGGGGGGCCTACGAGCAGTACTTC.

As concerns this clonotype: Germline is not matched at one junction end, which may reflect a read error. J is TRBJ1-2 and V is TRBV20-1; 8 bases match TRBD1. This CDR3 is 15 amino acids long. Germline CDR1 is DFQATT and CDR2 is SNEGSKA (reference sequence). The CDR3 spells CSARGGQVLNYGHTF. The DNA for the CDR3 is TGCAGTGCTAGGGGGGGACAGGTCCTAAACTATGGCCACACCTTC.

In its sample, this clonotype was seen many times. The CDR3 region is CASSLLSLAGAQYF. DNA for the CDR3: TGTGCCAGCAGCTTACTGTCACTAGCGGGGGCGCAGTATTTT. The chain links TRBV7-2 to TRBJ2-3; TRBD2 aligns across 11 bases. The CDR3 length is 14 residues. Losses at the gene ends were 2 bases for V and 10 bases for J; bases not matched to a gene: 5. The germline V gene has CDR1 SGHTA and CDR2 FQGNSA.

This clonotype was detected a few times. V and J are TRBV24-1 and TRBJ1-2, with no clear D. V dropped 0 bases and J dropped 8 bases, with 9 bases sitting between them. CDR1 is KGHDR, CDR2 SFDVKD, per germline. The CDR3 is 13 amino acids. CDR3 sequence (DNA): TGTGCCACCAGTGATTTGCGGGGAGGCGGCTACACCTTC. Translated, it gives CATSDLRGGGYTF.

The genes are TRBV20-1 and TRBJ2-4; no firm D call. Trimming pared 5 bases from V and 13 bases from J, leaving 6 bases between. The germline V gene encodes CDR1 DFQATT and CDR2 SNEGSKA (reference sequence). This CDR3 region has 8 residues. In DNA form, the CDR3 reads TGCAGTGCTCTTAACCAGTACTTC. Translating gives CSALNQYF.